The clone carrying this T cell receptor beta chain showed up just a few times. This specimen comes from a study of identical twins. In TCRdb, the 5' RACE reads were re-called with MiXCR into one record per CDR3 protein. Of about 530,000 distinct CDR3 sequences in the sample, about 15% were seen once. A further study also used this sample, focusing on yellow fever vaccine responses in identical twins.

The sequencing sample was made of CD4+ T cells sorted from blood. This clonotype originated in a woman aged 18-29 years in good health.

In nucleotides, the CDR3 is TGTGCCAGCAGCCAAGTAGCACCAGCGGGAGCGGGATACGAGCAGTACTTC. This sequence encodes CASSQVAPAGAGYEQYF. The chain recombines TRBV3-1 with TRBJ2-7, with 8 bases lining up with TRBD2. J was trimmed by 4 bases and V by 1 base; bases with no gene match: 12. CDR1 and CDR2 from the germline V gene are LGHDT and YNNKEL (reference sequence). The CDR3 sequence is 17 residues long.